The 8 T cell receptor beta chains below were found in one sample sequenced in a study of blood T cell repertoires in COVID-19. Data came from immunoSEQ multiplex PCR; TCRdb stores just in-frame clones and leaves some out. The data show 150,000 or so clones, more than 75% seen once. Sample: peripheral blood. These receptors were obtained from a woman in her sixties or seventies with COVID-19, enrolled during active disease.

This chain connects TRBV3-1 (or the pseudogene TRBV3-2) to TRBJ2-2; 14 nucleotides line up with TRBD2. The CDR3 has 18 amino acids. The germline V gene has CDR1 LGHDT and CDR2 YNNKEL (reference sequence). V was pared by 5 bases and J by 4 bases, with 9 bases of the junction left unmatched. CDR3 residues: CASSRGLAGDLATGELFF. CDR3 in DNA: TGTGCCAGCAGCAGGGGACTAGCGGGGGATCTGGCCACCGGGGAGCTGTTTTTT.

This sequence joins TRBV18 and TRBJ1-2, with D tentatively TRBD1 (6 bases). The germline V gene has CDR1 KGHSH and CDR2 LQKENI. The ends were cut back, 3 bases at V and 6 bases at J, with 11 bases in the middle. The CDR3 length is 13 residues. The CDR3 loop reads CASSPREGDGYTF. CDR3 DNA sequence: TGTGCCAGCTCACCCAGGGAGGGGGATGGCTACACCTTC. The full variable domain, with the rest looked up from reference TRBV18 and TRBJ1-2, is NAGVMQNPRHLVRRRGQEARLRCSPMKGHSHVYWYRQLPEEGLKFMVYLQKENIIDESGMPKERFSAEFPKEGPSILRIQQVVRGDSAAYFCASSPREGDGYTFGSGTRLTVV.

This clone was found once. CDR3 DNA sequence: TGTGCCAGCAGCGCCTCGTTAAGGACAGGGCATGAGCAGTTCTTC. Protein sequence: CASSASLRTGHEQFF. This rearrangement joins TRBV9 to TRBJ2-1, with 8 positions matching TRBD1. The CDR3 contains 15 residues. Germline CDR1 is SGDLS and CDR2 is YYNGEE. V dropped 3 bases and J dropped 8; count of bases not matched to a gene: 10.

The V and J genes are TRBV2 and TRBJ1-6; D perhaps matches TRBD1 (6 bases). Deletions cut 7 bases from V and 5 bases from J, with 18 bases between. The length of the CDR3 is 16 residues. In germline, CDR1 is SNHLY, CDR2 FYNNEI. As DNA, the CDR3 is TGTGCCAGCATCCTTAGGGGGGGCGGCGATAATTCACCCCTCCACTTT. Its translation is CASILRGGGDNSPLHF.

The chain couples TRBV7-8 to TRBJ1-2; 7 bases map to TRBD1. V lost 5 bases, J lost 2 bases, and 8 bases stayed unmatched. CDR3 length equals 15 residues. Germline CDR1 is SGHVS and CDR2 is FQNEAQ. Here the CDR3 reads CASSLTTGSNYGYTF. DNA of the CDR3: TGTGCCAGCAGCCTAACGACAGGGTCGAACTATGGCTACACCTTC.

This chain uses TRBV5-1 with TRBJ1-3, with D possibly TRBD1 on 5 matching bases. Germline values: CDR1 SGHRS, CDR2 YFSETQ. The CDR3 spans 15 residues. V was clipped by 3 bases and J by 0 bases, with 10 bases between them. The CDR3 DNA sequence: TGCGCCAGCAGCTCCGGGGGGGGCTCTGGAAACACCATATATTTT. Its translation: CASSSGGGSGNTIYF.

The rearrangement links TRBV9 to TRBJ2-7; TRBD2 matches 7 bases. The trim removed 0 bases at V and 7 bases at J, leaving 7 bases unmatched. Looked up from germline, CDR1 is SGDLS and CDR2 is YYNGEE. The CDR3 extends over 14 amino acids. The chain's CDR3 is CASSVGLAQGEQYF. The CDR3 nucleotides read TGTGCCAGCAGCGTAGGACTAGCCCAGGGAGAGCAGTACTTC.

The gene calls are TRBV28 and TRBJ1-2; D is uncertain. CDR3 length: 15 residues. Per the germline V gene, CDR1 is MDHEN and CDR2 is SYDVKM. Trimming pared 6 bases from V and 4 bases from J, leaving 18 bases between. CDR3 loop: CASRVAGGVGYGYTF. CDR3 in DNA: TGTGCCAGCAGGGTAGCTGGCGGCGTTGGCTATGGCTACACCTTC.